These 22 T cell receptor beta chains share one sample of origin, sequenced in a study of T cells expressing NK-cell markers. For each CDR3 protein, TCRdb gives one entry from its re-call of the 5' RACE reads, without DNA. This sample's clone table lists some 300,000 distinct CDR3 sequences. Material: blood T cells: a sorted CD56 or NKG2C T cell subset, CD4+ or CD8+ T cells, or bulk PBMC T cells (not recorded which). The receptors were sampled from a young man in good health.

The chain links TRBV7-8 to TRBJ2-7; without DNA, the TCRdb call of TRBD2 cannot be checked. The germline V gene has CDR1 SGHVS and CDR2 FQNEAQ. This CDR3 is built from 13 residues. CDR3 amino acids: CASSPLAGGEQYF.

The chain combines TRBV6-5 with TRBJ2-5; TCRdb proposes TRBD1, but this gene call is untestable without DNA. CDR3 length equals 11 residues. The germline CDR1 and CDR2 sequences are MNHEY and SVGAGI. Here the CDR3 reads CASGPGGTQYF.

V and J are TRBV11-2 and TRBJ2-1. This CDR3 has 11 residues. Per the germline V gene, CDR1 is SGHAT and CDR2 is FQNNGV. CDR3 sequence: CASSQTDEQFF.

The chain has TRBV29-1 and TRBJ1-2. The CDR3 sequence is 12 residues long. The germline CDR1 and CDR2 sequences are SQVTM and ANQGSEA. This chain's CDR3 is CSSGPTTGGYTF.

This chain uses TRBV20-1 with TRBJ2-7; the D call from TCRdb, TRBD2, cannot be confirmed without DNA. Germline lookup yields CDR1 DFQATT and CDR2 SNEGSKA (reference sequence). The CDR3 runs to 12 residues. The chain's CDR3 is CSARDSGYEQYF.

The chain is built from TRBV20-1 and TRBJ1-1; the TCRdb call, TRBD1, lacks DNA for checking. The CDR3 has 14 residues. CDR1 is DFQATT, CDR2 SNEGSKA, per germline (reference sequence). CDR3 sequence: CSARLGGSNTEAFF.

The V and J genes are TRBV19 and TRBJ1-5; TCRdb's assignment of TRBD1 cannot be checked, as there is no DNA. The CDR3 totals 14 residues. Germline V lookup: CDR1 LNHDA, CDR2 SQIVND (reference sequence). The CDR3 loop reads CASRGSGGSQPQHF.

CDR3 amino acids: CASSQDEGAQANEKLFF. This chain connects TRBV4-2 to TRBJ1-4; without DNA, the TCRdb call of TRBD1 cannot be checked. CDR1 LGHNA and CDR2 YNFKEQ come from the germline V gene. This CDR3 is built from 17 residues.

The rearrangement uses TRBV18 and TRBJ2-2; there is no DNA to check the TCRdb D call of TRBD1. From germline, CDR1 is KGHSH and CDR2 LQKENI. The CDR3 loop spans 14 amino acids. This CDR3 reads CASSQRRGTGELFF.

This chain connects TRBV7-3 to TRBJ2-1; absent DNA, TCRdb's TRBD2 call cannot be checked. The CDR3 has 18 residues. Germline V gene data show CDR1 as SGHTA and CDR2 as FQGTGA. CDR3 loop: CASSLVGLAGAGDNEQFF.

The chain recombines TRBV12-3 or TRBV12-4 with TRBJ1-1; there is no DNA to check the TCRdb D call of TRBD1. CDR3 size: 14 residues. CDR3 region: CASSAGGWGTEAFF.

The rearrangement uses TRBV29-1 and TRBJ2-2. Germline loops: CDR1 SQVTM, CDR2 ANQGSEA. This CDR3 is built from 15 residues. CDR3 sequence reads: CSVVVGPSNTGELFF.

This chain links TRBV20-1 with TRBJ1-4; TCRdb's D call, TRBD1, is unchecked because there is no DNA. The CDR3 runs to 14 residues. Per the germline V gene, CDR1 is DFQATT and CDR2 is SNEGSKA (reference sequence). The CDR3: CSAPAGGYNEKLFF.

The chain has TRBV12-3 or TRBV12-4 and TRBJ1-6. The CDR3 loop spans 14 amino acids. This CDR3 reads CASSLGGGSGPLHF.

The chain combines TRBV2 with TRBJ2-5; TCRdb proposes TRBD2, but this gene call is untestable without DNA. This CDR3 spans 16 amino acids. Germline V gene lookup returns CDR1 SNHLY and CDR2 FYNNEI. The CDR3 is CASSVVEWAGGETQYF.

V usage is TRBV6-1 and J usage is TRBJ1-6; as DNA is missing, the TRBD1 call by TCRdb cannot be tested. The CDR3 sequence is 14 residues long. Germline V CDR1 and CDR2: MNHNS, SASEGT. CDR3 residues: CASSLTGSHSPLHF.

V is TRBV5-1 and J is TRBJ2-2; TCRdb names TRBD1, which stays unverified in the absence of DNA. CDR1 and CDR2 (germline): SGHRS, YFSETQ. This CDR3 region has 16 residues. CDR3 residues: CASSLEAGGSTGELFF.

The genes are TRBV12-3 or TRBV12-4 and TRBJ2-6. The CDR3 has 16 amino acids. CDR3 sequence reads: CASSLPRGLGANVLTF.

The chain joins TRBV7-2 to TRBJ1-5; checking the TCRdb D call of TRBD1 is not possible without DNA. Germline values: CDR1 SGHTA, CDR2 FQGNSA. CDR3 length: 14 residues. The CDR3 here is CASSYGTGGQPQHF. Drawing the rest from reference TRBV7-2 and TRBJ1-5, the complete variable domain is GAGVSQSPSNKVTEKGKDVELRCDPISGHTALYWYRQSLGQGLEFLIYFQGNSAPDKSGLPSDRFSAERTGGSVSTLTIQRTQQEDSAVYLCASSYGTGGQPQHFGDGTRLSIL.

CDR3 region: CASSRTGEDYGYTF. The J gene is TRBJ1-2, the V gene TRBV7-9; the D call of TRBD1 rests on TCRdb alone, since no DNA is present to check it. Germline CDR1 reads SEHNR; CDR2 reads FQNEAQ (reference sequence). This CDR3 comprises 14 residues.

The chain has TRBV15 and TRBJ2-5; no DNA is available, so the TRBD1 call from TCRdb remains unchecked. The germline V gene has CDR1 LNHNV and CDR2 YYDKDF (reference sequence). The CDR3 has 17 residues. The CDR3 protein is CATSRDVRTGGLETQYF.

The chain uses TRBV15 and TRBJ1-5; checking the TCRdb D call of TRBD1 is not possible without DNA. Germline V lookup: CDR1 LNHNV, CDR2 YYDKDF (reference sequence). This CDR3 has 15 amino acids. The CDR3: CATSANRGRDQPQHF.